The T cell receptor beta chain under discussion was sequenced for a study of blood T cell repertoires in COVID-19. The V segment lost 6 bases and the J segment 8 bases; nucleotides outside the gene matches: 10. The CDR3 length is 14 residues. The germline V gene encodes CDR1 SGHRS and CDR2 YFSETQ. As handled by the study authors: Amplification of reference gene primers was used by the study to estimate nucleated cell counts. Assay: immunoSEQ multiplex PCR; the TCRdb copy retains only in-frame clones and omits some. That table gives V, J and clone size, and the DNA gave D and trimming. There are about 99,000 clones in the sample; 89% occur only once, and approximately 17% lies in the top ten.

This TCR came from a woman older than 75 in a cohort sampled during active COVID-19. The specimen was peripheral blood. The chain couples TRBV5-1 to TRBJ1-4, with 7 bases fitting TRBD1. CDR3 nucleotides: TGCGCCAGCACCCTCGGACAGGAAAACGAAAAACTGTTTTTT. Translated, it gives CASTLGQENEKLFF.